These T cell receptor beta chains were read from a single sample in a study of identifying expanded T cells in peripheral blood. The table came from immunoSEQ multiplex PCR; TCRdb's copy has only in-frame clones and leaves some out. Among 100,000 to 150,000 clones listed, 84% were seen once. The sequenced sample consisted of blood. Source of these receptors: a person aged 18 to 70 in good health. Each CDR3 is given with its conserved first and last residue. The D gene is left open where the match is weak. Clone size is stated in some rows and not others, as once, few, many or a class when expanded.

V gene	clone size	J gene	D gene	CDR3 protein	CDR3 DNA
TRBV7-9	.	TRBJ2-7	.	CASSLVPYEQYF	TGTGCCAGCAGCTTAGTCCCTTACGAGCAGTACTTC
TRBV7-6	.	TRBJ1-1	.	CASSERSRGVLNTEAFF	TGTGCCAGCAGCGAGAGGTCCAGGGGCGTACTGAACACTGAAGCTTTCTTT
TRBV2	.	TRBJ2-7	TRBD1	CASKATGPEQYF	TGTGCCAGCAAAGCGACAGGGCCCGAGCAGTACTTC
TRBV6-5	.	TRBJ2-7	TRBD1	CASSRDRVYEQYF	TGTGCCAGCAGCCGGGACAGGGTCTACGAGCAGTACTTC
TRBV29-1	.	TRBJ2-7	TRBD1	CSVEDTDRAAYEQYF	TGCAGCGTTGAAGACACGGACAGGGCAGCCTACGAGCAGTACTTC
TRBV5-1	.	TRBJ2-5	TRBD1	CASSPDRVEETQYF	TGCGCCAGCAGCCCTGACAGGGTGGAAGAGACCCAGTACTTC
TRBV7-3	.	TRBJ2-2	.	CASSLSGGGELFF	TGTGCCAGCAGCTTAAGTGGCGGAGGGGAGCTGTTTTTT
TRBV7-8	few	TRBJ1-1	.	CASSFQDTEAFF	TGTGCCAGCAGCTTCCAGGACACTGAAGCTTTCTTT
TRBV25-1	.	TRBJ1-1	.	CASRGIGVNTEAFF	TGTGCCAGCAGGGGAATCGGTGTGAACACTGAAGCTTTCTTT
TRBV19	.	TRBJ1-2	.	CASSISPQGNYGYTF	TGTGCCAGTAGTATCTCTCCCCAGGGGAACTATGGCTACACCTTC
TRBV5-6	.	TRBJ2-1	TRBD2	CASSFSGRGVSEQFF	TGTGCCAGCTCGTTCTCGGGGCGGGGGGTGAGTGAGCAGTTCTTC
TRBV19	.	TRBJ2-7	TRBD2	CASSPSTGLPAYEQYF	TGTGCCAGTAGTCCGTCCACGGGACTACCAGCATACGAGCAGTACTTC
TRBV5-1	.	TRBJ1-1	.	CARHKGQRDTEAFF	TGCGCCCGACACAAAGGCCAGCGGGACACTGAAGCTTTCTTT
TRBV5-8	.	TRBJ1-6	.	CASSVTGSHNSPLHF	TGTGCCAGCAGCGTTACAGGGTCCCATAATTCACCCCTCCACTTT
TRBV7-2	.	TRBJ2-5	.	CASCRTVIQETQYF	TGTGCCAGCTGTCGGACAGTTATCCAAGAGACCCAGTACTTC
TRBV18	once	TRBJ2-5	.	CASSQGQGYRETQYF	TGTGCCAGCTCACAGGGGCAGGGATATAGAGAGACCCAGTACTTC
TRBV2	.	TRBJ2-3	.	CASRRTPRSTDTQYF	TGTGCCAGCAGGAGGACCCCTCGGAGCACAGATACGCAGTATTTT